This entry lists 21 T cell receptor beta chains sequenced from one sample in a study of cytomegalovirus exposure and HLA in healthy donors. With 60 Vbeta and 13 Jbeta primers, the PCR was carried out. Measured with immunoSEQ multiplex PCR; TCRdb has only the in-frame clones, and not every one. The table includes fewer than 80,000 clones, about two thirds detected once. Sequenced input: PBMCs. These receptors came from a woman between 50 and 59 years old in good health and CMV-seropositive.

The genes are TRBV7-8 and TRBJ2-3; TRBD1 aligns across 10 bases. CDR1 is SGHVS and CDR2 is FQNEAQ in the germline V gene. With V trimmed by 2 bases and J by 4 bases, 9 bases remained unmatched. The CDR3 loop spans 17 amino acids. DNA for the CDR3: TGTGCCAGCAGCTTATCCCTGACAGGGGGCAATTCAGATACGCAGTATTTT. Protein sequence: CASSLSLTGGNSDTQYF.

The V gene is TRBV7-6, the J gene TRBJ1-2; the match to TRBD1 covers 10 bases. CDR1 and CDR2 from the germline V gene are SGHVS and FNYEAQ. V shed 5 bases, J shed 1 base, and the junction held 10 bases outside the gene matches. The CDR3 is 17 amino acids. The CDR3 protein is CASSASGTGAFNYGYTF. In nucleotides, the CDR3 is TGTGCCAGCAGCGCCTCCGGGACAGGGGCCTTTAACTATGGCTACACCTTC.

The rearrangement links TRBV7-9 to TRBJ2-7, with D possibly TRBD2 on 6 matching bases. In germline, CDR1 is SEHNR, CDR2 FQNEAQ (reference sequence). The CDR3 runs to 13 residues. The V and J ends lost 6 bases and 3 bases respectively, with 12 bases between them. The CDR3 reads CASSPHGSYEQYF. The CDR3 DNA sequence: TGTGCCAGCAGTCCACACGGGAGCTACGAGCAGTACTTC.

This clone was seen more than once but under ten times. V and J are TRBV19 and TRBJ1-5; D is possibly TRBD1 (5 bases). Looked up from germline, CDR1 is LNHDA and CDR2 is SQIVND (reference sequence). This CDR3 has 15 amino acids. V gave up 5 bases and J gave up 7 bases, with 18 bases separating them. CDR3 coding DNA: TGTGCCAGTAGTCCCTCTCCCAGGGAGGCCCAGCCCCAGCATTTT. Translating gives CASSPSPREAQPQHF.

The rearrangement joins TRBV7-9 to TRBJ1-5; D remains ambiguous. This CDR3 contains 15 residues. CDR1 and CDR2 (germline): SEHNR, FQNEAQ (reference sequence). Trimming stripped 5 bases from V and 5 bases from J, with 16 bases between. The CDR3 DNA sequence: TGTGCCAGCAGCGCGGGGTCCAGGCTCGATCAGCCCCAGCATTTT. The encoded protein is CASSAGSRLDQPQHF.

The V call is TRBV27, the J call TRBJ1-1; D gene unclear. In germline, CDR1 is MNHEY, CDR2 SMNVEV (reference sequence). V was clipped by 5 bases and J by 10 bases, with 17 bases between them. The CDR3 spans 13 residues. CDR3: CASSIERVGRAFF. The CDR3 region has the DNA TGTGCCAGCAGTATTGAGAGGGTGGGTCGAGCTTTCTTT.

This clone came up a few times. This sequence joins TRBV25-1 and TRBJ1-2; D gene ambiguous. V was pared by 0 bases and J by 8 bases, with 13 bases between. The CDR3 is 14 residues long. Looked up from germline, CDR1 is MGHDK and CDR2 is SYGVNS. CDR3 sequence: CASSEYGVFGGYTF. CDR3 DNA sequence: TGTGCCAGCAGTGAATATGGAGTGTTCGGCGGCTACACCTTC.

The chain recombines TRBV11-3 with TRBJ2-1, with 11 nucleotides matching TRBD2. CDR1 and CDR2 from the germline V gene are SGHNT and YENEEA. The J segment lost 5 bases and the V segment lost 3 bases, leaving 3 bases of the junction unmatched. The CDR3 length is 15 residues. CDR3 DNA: TGTGCCAGCAGCTTTAGCGGGGGGGATAACAATGAGCAGTTCTTC. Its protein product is CASSFSGGDNNEQFF.

The CDR3 sequence: CASSISSSSGNTIYF. The CDR3 DNA is TGTGCCAGTAGTATAAGTTCGAGCTCTGGAAACACCATATATTTT. This chain uses TRBV19 with TRBJ1-3; D call uncertain. The V end lost 2 bases, the J end lost 0 bases, and 8 bases lay between the germline ends. Germline assignment: CDR1 LNHDA and CDR2 SQIVND (reference sequence). The CDR3 covers 15 residues.

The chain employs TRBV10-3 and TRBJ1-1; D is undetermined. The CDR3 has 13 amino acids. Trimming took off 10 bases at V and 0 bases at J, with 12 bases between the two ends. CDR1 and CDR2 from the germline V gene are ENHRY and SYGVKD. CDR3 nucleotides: TGTGCCACCATTCCCGACATGAACACTGAAGCTTTCTTT. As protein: CATIPDMNTEAFF.

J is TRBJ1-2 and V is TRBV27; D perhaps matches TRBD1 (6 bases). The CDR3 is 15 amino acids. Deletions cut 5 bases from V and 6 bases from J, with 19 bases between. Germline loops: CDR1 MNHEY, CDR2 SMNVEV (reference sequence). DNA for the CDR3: TGTGCCAGCAGTCCCACGTTGGCGGGGGCAGATGGCTACACCTTC. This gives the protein CASSPTLAGADGYTF.

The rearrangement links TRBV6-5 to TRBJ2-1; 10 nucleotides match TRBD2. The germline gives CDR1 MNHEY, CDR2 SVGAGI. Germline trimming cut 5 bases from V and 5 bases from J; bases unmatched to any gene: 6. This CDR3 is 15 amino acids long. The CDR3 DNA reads TGTGCCAGCAGTACTAGCGGGGTTGGAAACAATGAGCAGTTCTTC. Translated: CASSTSGVGNNEQFF.

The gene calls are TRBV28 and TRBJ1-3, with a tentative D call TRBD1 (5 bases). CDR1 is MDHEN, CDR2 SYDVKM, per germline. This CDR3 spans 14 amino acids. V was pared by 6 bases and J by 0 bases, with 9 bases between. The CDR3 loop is CASRGLFSGNTIYF. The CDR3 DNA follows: TGTGCCAGCAGGGGACTGTTCTCTGGAAACACCATATATTTT.

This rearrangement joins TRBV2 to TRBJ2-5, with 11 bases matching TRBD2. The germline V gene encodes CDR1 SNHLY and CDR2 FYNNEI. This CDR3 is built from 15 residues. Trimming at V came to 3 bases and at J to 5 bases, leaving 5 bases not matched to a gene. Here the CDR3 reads CASSDSLAGAETQYF. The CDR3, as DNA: TGTGCCAGCAGTGATTCACTAGCGGGGGCTGAGACCCAGTACTTC. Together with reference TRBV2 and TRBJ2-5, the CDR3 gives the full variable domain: EPEVTQTPSHQVTQMGQEVILRCVPISNHLYFYWYRQILGQKVEFLVSFYNNEISEKSEIFDDQFSVERPDGSNFTLKIRSTKLEDSAMYFCASSDSLAGAETQYFGPGTRLLVL.

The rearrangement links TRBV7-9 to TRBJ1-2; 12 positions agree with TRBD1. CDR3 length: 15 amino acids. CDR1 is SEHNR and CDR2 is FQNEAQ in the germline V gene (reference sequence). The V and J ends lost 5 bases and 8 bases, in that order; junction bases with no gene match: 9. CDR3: CASSPSGTGGGGYTF. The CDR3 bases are TGTGCCAGCAGCCCGTCCGGGACAGGGGGCGGCGGCTACACCTTC. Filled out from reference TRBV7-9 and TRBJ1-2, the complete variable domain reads DTGVSQNPRHKITKRGQNVTFRCDPISEHNRLYWYRQTLGQGPEFLTYFQNEAQLEKSRLLSDRFSAERPKGSFSTLEIQRTEQGDSAMYLCASSPSGTGGGGYTFGSGTRLTVV.

CDR3 protein: CASSTGQSNEQYV. The CDR3 coding sequence is TGTGCCAGCAGCACGGGACAGTCTAACGAGCAGTACGTC. V and J are TRBV7-2 and TRBJ2-7, with 7 positions matching TRBD1. Germline V CDR1 and CDR2: SGHTA, FQGNSA. The CDR3 is made up of 13 amino acids. The V and J ends lost 5 bases and 5 bases, in that order; junction bases with no gene match: 6.

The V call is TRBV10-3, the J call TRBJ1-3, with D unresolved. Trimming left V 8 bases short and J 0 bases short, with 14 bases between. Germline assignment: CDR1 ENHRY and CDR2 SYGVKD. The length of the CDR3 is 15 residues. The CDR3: CAIGTDLRSGNTIYF. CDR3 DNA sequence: TGTGCCATCGGAACAGACCTACGCTCTGGAAACACCATATATTTT.

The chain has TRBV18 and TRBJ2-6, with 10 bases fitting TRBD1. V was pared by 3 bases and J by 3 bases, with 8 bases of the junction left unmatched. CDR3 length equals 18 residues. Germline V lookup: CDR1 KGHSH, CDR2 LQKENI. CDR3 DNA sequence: TGTGCCAGCTCACCGACCAGACAGGGGGCGCTTGGGGCCAACGTCCTGACTTTC. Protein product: CASSPTRQGALGANVLTF.

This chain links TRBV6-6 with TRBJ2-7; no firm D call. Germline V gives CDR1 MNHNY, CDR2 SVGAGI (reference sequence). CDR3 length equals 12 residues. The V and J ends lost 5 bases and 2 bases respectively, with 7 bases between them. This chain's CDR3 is CASSPTAYEQYF. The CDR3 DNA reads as TGTGCCAGCAGTCCAACAGCCTACGAGCAGTACTTC.

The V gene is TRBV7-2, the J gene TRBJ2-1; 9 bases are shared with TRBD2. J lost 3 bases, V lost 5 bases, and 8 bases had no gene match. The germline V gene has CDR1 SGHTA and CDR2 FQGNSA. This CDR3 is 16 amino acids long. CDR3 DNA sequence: TGTGCCAGCAGCCCTCGACTAGCGGCTAACTACAATGAGCAGTTCTTC. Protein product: CASSPRLAANYNEQFF.

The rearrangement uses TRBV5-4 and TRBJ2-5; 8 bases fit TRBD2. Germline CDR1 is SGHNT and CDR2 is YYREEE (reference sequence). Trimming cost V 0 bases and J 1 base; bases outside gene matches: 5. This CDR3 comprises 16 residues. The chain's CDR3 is CASSLAPAGVQETQYF. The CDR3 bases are TGTGCCAGCAGCTTGGCCCCAGCGGGGGTCCAAGAGACCCAGTACTTC.